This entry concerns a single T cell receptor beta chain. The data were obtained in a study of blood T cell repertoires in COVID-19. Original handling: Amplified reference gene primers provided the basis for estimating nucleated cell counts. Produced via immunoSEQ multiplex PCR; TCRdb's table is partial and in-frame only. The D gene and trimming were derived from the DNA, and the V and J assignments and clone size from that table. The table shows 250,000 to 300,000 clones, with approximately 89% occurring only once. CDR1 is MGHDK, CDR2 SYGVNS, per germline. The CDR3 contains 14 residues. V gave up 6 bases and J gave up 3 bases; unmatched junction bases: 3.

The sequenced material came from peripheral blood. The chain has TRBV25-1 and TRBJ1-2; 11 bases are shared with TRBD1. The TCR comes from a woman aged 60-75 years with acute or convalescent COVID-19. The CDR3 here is CASRGTGGDYGYTF. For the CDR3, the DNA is TGTGCCAGCAGGGGGACAGGGGGGGACTATGGCTACACCTTC.